This TCR beta chain stems from a study of glioma-infiltrating T cells (dated by TCRdb to 2016 to 2017). A note on the overall study: The low-grade gliomas were WHO grade II oligodendrogliomas or astrocytomas, while the glioblastomas were WHO grade IV tumors sampled at initial diagnosis rather than at recurrent diagnosis. Before surgery, glioma patients were given dexamethasone for six or fewer days. Sequencing coverage of 4.5- to 10-fold of some 1 million peripheral T cells was targeted for blood libraries. TCR alpha- and beta-chain repertoires were sequenced from glioma tissue, non-neoplastic brain tissue and matched peripheral blood mononuclear cells. To gauge divergence between tissue and blood T-cell populations, every tissue-infiltrating repertoire was compared against the peripheral blood repertoire from the same patient. The paired cohort comprised three low-grade glioma patients, 7 or 8 primary glioblastoma patients and three non-glioma patients contributing non-neoplastic brain tissue. Broader findings and caveats from the paper: A signature set of shared blood CDR3 motifs marked patients with low tissue-blood divergence and was depleted in highly divergent patients. VJ-independent divergence between tissue and blood was found to be below expectation in non-neoplastic patients but above expectation in all gliomas, particularly low-grade gliomas. Very few CDR3 sequences were shared between tissue and blood, attributed to high CDR3 diversity and limited sampling. Small numbers underpinned the group comparisons: several glioblastoma patients, three low-grade glioma patients and three non-neoplastic patients.

Turning to this clonotype: Its antigen remains undetermined. There are no base qualities to consult, and no much larger clone falls within one base.

Surgical brain or tumor specimens were cryofrozen in liquid nitrogen immediately after resection, and peripheral blood cells were collected concurrently. TCR alpha and beta CDR3 regions were amplified with the iRepertoire nested amplicon-rescue multiplex PCR (arm-PCR) platform from RNA. The input for one-step reverse transcription and amplification was roughly 90-450 ng of tissue mRNA or PBMC total RNA. Following bead purification, Illumina adapters were added through a secondary multiplex PCR, and the libraries were then gel-purified between 200 and 400 bp. Internal 6-nucleotide barcodes were carried by the libraries and were used for demultiplexing. The libraries were sequenced on an Illumina MiSeq using 2x220 or 2x250 nucleotide paired-end reads. On the authors' methods: Paired reads were merged with FLASH 1.2.11 and aligned to the GRCh37 human genome with BWA-MEM before extracting TRA and TRB reads. For V and J assignment, an IMGT-derived reference of cassette sequences and CDR3 motifs that included pseudogenes was used. Three-frame translation of reads was performed, and productive CDR3s were defined as those with a C...FGXG motif and no stop codons. Clonotypes were defined as unique combinations of V-J cassette pair and CDR3 amino acid sequence. Reads were filtered by Hamming distance, with the threshold set by the sequence error rate of each sample in mapped regions. The raw public reads went through TCRdb reprocessing: fastp at Q25, MiXCR clone calling, in-frame beta chains kept. CDR3 protein duplicates are merged, each entry listing the most common genes and DNA. TCRdb, not the original authors, processed these V and J calls. This sample has 300,000 to 400,000 distinct CDR3 sequences in its table, and 41% of those were observed once. Of the sample, around 11% is held by the ten largest clones.

Relative to germline, V is missing 10 bases and J is missing 6 bases, with 4 bases of the junction outside any gene match. Taken from the germline V gene, the CDR1 and CDR2 loops are LGHNA and YNFKEQ. The CDR3 contains 13 residues, cysteine and phenylalanine counted. Just CDR3 DNA is preserved here, 39 bases in frame from base 1. This clonotype originated in a human donor with low-grade glioma or glioblastoma, undergoing nonglioma brain surgery, or in good health (not recorded which). The sequencing sample was made of glioma tissue, nonneoplastic brain tissue, or PBMCs (not recorded which). The rearranged segments are TRBV4-2 and TRBJ2-1; TRBD2 lines up with 12 middle nucleotides. The DNA sequence is as follows: TGTGCCACCATGACTAGCGGGGGCAATGAGCAGTTCTTC. Translation gives CATMTSGGNEQFF.